Following are 27 T cell receptor beta chains from one sample sequenced in a study of OX40 agonist ivuxolimab in advanced cancers. TCRdb keeps only in-frame clones here, not all; method: immunoSEQ multiplex PCR. Altogether about 36,000 clones are present, 74% being singletons, with the ten largest covering 18%. The starting material was CD4+ or CD8+ T cells sorted from blood, obtained in a trial of the OX40 agonist ivuxolimab. These receptors came from an adult with an advanced solid tumor such as melanoma, head and neck, liver or kidney cancer.

This sequence joins TRBV5-4 and TRBJ2-5, with D perhaps TRBD2 (5 bases). Germline CDR1 SGHNT, CDR2 YYREEE (reference sequence). The CDR3 runs 13 residues. The V end lost 5 bases, the J end lost 3 bases, and 11 bases lay between the germline ends. The CDR3 nucleotides read TGTGCCAGCAGGAAAGACGGGGAAGAGACCCAGTACTTC. Residues: CASRKDGEETQYF.

This clone came up a few times. This chain joins TRBV7-8 and TRBJ2-3; 8 bases are shared with TRBD2. Germline loops: CDR1 SGHVS, CDR2 FQNEAQ. V lost 7 bases and J lost 2; bases outside the gene matches: 8. This CDR3 region has 15 residues. CDR3 amino acids: CASTPLAVNTDTQYF. The DNA of the CDR3 is TGTGCCAGCACGCCACTAGCGGTAAACACAGATACGCAGTATTTT.

V is TRBV2 and J is TRBJ2-3, with D hard to call. CDR1 and CDR2 (germline): SNHLY, FYNNEI. The CDR3 has 11 amino acids. Trimming pared 5 bases from V and 8 bases from J, leaving 8 bases between. DNA for the CDR3: TGTGCCAGCAGTCCAGAGATTACGCAGTATTTT. It yields the protein CASSPEITQYF.

The V call is TRBV11-2, the J call TRBJ1-3, with D possibly matching TRBD1 (5 bases). The CDR3 runs 12 residues. Germline CDR1 is SGHAT and CDR2 is FQNNGV. Trimming removed 5 bases from V and 8 bases from J, with 10 bases in between. CDR3 nucleotides: TGTGCCAGCAGCGGGGGAGGGTACACCATATATTTT. Residues: CASSGGGYTIYF.

The chain uses TRBV5-4 and TRBJ2-5; no firm D call. CDR1 is SGHNT and CDR2 is YYREEE in the germline V gene (reference sequence). V shed 2 bases and J shed 5 bases, with 7 bases lying between them. The CDR3 covers 12 residues. The CDR3 sequence: CASSFDRETQYF. The CDR3 region has the DNA TGTGCCAGCAGCTTCGACCGGGAGACCCAGTACTTC.

The gene calls are TRBV29-1 and TRBJ2-7; D is unclear. CDR1 SQVTM and CDR2 ANQGSEA come from the germline V gene. The CDR3 contains 13 residues. V was clipped by 3 bases and J by 0 bases, with 9 bases between them. The CDR3 protein is CSVDSPNSYEQYF. The CDR3 DNA reads as TGCAGCGTTGATAGTCCGAACTCCTACGAGCAGTACTTC.

The rearrangement links TRBV6-4 to TRBJ2-1; a weak D match, TRBD1 (5 bases). Trimming took 5 bases from V and 1 from J, leaving 15 bases between them. This CDR3 is built from 16 residues. Germline V lookup: CDR1 MRHNA, CDR2 SNTAGT. The CDR3 protein is CASSPTERGSYNEQFF. In DNA form, the CDR3 reads TGTGCCAGCAGTCCGACAGAAAGGGGATCCTACAATGAGCAGTTCTTC.

By share, this clone counts as medium-sized. The chain links TRBV5-4 to TRBJ1-1, with a possible D match to TRBD1 (5 bases). From germline, CDR1 is SGHNT and CDR2 YYREEE (reference sequence). The CDR3 has 15 residues. Trimming removed 4 bases at V and 4 bases at J, with 17 bases between. CDR3 sequence (DNA): TGTGCCAGCAGCCACCTCAAGGGGTACGGCACTGAAGCTTTCTTT. Translating gives CASSHLKGYGTEAFF.

The chain uses TRBV5-1 and TRBJ2-1; the D gene is possibly TRBD2 (6 bases). Germline V lookup: CDR1 SGHRS, CDR2 YFSETQ. This CDR3 region has 14 residues. V dropped 1 base and J dropped 5 bases, with 10 bases sitting between them. CDR3 in amino acids: CASSLMLANNEQFF. The DNA for the CDR3 is TGCGCCAGCAGCTTGATGCTAGCGAACAATGAGCAGTTCTTC.

The chain recombines TRBV5-4 with TRBJ2-5; 10 bases map to TRBD2. The CDR3 has 17 amino acids. V was pared by 4 bases and J by 4 bases, with 13 bases of the junction left unmatched. Per germline, CDR1 SGHNT and CDR2 YYREEE (reference sequence). CDR3 sequence: CASSPRAGGIKGETQYF. DNA of the CDR3: TGTGCCAGCAGCCCACGAGCGGGGGGGATAAAAGGAGAGACCCAGTACTTC.

V usage is TRBV6-5 and J usage is TRBJ1-2; the D gene is possibly TRBD1 (5 bases). Trimming stripped 6 bases from V and 2 bases from J, with 13 bases between. Germline CDR1 is MNHEY and CDR2 is SVGAGI. This CDR3 region has 14 residues. CDR3: CASSKSGVNYGYTF. CDR3 bases: TGTGCCAGCAGCAAGTCGGGGGTAAACTATGGCTACACCTTC.

This chain joins TRBV5-4 and TRBJ1-2, with D maybe TRBD1 (5 bases). Between the trimmed V and J ends, which lost 5 bases and 4 bases, there was a span of 12 bases. Germline CDR1 and CDR2: SGHNT and YYREEE (reference sequence). There are 13 residues in the CDR3. The DNA of the CDR3 is TGTGCCAGCAGACCCCAGGGTCCCTATGGCTACACCTTC. It translates to CASRPQGPYGYTF.

This chain connects TRBV10-3 to TRBJ1-3, with D tentatively TRBD1 (5 bases). The CDR3 sequence is 18 residues long. Germline CDR1 reads ENHRY; CDR2 reads SYGVKD. Trimming left V 4 bases short and J 5 bases short, with 24 bases between. CDR3 sequence: CAISGLGDRDALRNTIYF. The CDR3 coding sequence is TGTGCCATCAGTGGACTAGGGGACCGCGACGCCCTGAGAAACACCATATATTTT.

This rearrangement joins TRBV6-5 to TRBJ1-2; D gene unclear. Per the germline V gene, CDR1 is MNHEY and CDR2 is SVGAGI. V lost 5 bases to trimming and J lost 9 bases, with 13 bases between them. The CDR3 runs 12 residues. In DNA, the CDR3 is TGTGCCAGCAGTGAAGGAAAGGGAAGCTACACCTTC. Translating gives CASSEGKGSYTF.

This clone was seen a handful of times. V usage is TRBV7-9 and J usage is TRBJ2-1; a possible D gene is TRBD1 (7 bases). V gave up 0 bases and J gave up 6 bases, with 9 bases separating them. This CDR3 region has 14 residues. Germline V CDR1 and CDR2: SEHNR, FQNEAQ (reference sequence). CDR3 protein: CASSLARDSNEQFF. CDR3 DNA: TGTGCCAGCAGCTTAGCGCGGGACAGCAATGAGCAGTTCTTC.

J is TRBJ1-1 and V is TRBV5-6; perhaps TRBD1 as D (6 bases). Germline V gives CDR1 SGHDT, CDR2 YYEEEE. Trimming cost V 2 bases and J 4 bases, with 15 bases left between them. The CDR3 totals 15 residues. CDR3 sequence (DNA): TGTGCCAGCAGCTTAATGGGGGCGCGTTTCACTGAAGCTTTCTTT. Encoded protein: CASSLMGARFTEAFF.

V is TRBV5-6 and J is TRBJ1-2; TRBD1 is a possible D gene (5 bases). This CDR3 contains 13 residues. Germline V lookup: CDR1 SGHDT, CDR2 YYEEEE. Trimming pared 3 bases from V and 8 bases from J, leaving 14 bases between. For the CDR3, the DNA is TGTGCCAGCAGCTCGGACACGGTGGGCGGCTACACCTTC. Its protein is CASSSDTVGGYTF.

The chain is built from TRBV7-6 and TRBJ2-7; D possibly corresponds to TRBD1 (6 bases). This CDR3 contains 13 residues. The germline V gene has CDR1 SGHVS and CDR2 FNYEAQ. Trimming took 6 bases from V and 5 from J, leaving 14 bases between them. CDR3 sequence (DNA): TGTGCCAGCAGACATAAGGCAGGGGACGAGCAGTACTTC. Residues: CASRHKAGDEQYF.

The chain has TRBV7-9 and TRBJ1-2; D is unclear. The V gene's germline CDR1 is SEHNR and CDR2 FQNEAQ (reference sequence). The ends were cut back, 5 bases at V and 10 bases at J, with 11 bases in the middle. This CDR3 contains 11 residues. CDR3 sequence (DNA): TGTGCCAGCAGCCTTCAGGCAGACTACACCTTC. The encoded protein is CASSLQADYTF.

With regard to this clone: At one boundary the junction diverges from the germline segment, which might be a read error. V usage is TRBV18 and J usage is TRBJ1-2; TRBD1 matches at 7 bases. The length of the CDR3 is 17 residues. CDR1 is KGHSH and CDR2 is LQKENI in the germline V gene. The CDR3 region is CASSPRQGRVDNYGYTF. Written as DNA, the CDR3 is TGTGCCAGCTCTCCACGACAGGGAAGGGTGGACAACTATGGCTACACCTTC.

The CDR3 DNA reads as TGTGCCAGCAGACAGGACAGGGTTGGTTATTATGGCTACACCTTC. This codes for CASRQDRVGYYGYTF. The chain recombines TRBV5-4 with TRBJ1-2; TRBD1 matches 8 bases. Germline V lookup: CDR1 SGHNT, CDR2 YYREEE (reference sequence). Germline trimming cut 5 bases from V and 5 bases from J; bases unmatched to any gene: 11. This CDR3 comprises 15 residues.

The J gene is TRBJ1-2, the V gene TRBV4-2, with D hard to call. Trimming cost V 0 bases and J 7 bases, with 18 bases left between them. This CDR3 comprises 16 residues. The V gene's germline CDR1 is LGHNA and CDR2 YNFKEQ. The CDR3 here is CASSQDVQTSPGGYTF. CDR3 nucleotides: TGTGCCAGCAGCCAAGATGTTCAAACGAGCCCCGGTGGCTACACCTTC.

The V and J genes are TRBV6-5 and TRBJ2-7; weak D call: TRBD2 (7 bases). Germline values: CDR1 MNHEY, CDR2 SVGAGI. The CDR3 consists of 15 residues. Trimming left V 2 bases short and J 2 bases short, with 13 bases between. The CDR3 reads CASSYRVGGAYEQYF. Written as DNA, the CDR3 is TGTGCCAGCAGTTACAGGGTAGGGGGGGCCTACGAGCAGTACTTC.

This clone was seen a handful of times. The genes are TRBV30 and TRBJ1-3; a possible D gene is TRBD1 (5 bases). The CDR3 loop spans 15 amino acids. Trimming removed 3 bases from V and 2 bases from J, with 14 bases in between. Germline CDR1 reads GTSNPN; CDR2 reads SVGIG (reference sequence). The CDR3 sequence: CAWRVGGHAGNTIYF. For the CDR3, the DNA is TGTGCCTGGAGGGTGGGAGGACACGCTGGAAACACCATATATTTT.

This chain connects TRBV4-1 to TRBJ2-1; D possibly corresponds to TRBD1 (6 bases). CDR3 size: 15 residues. Deletions cut 2 bases from V and 8 bases from J, with 16 bases between. CDR1 is MGHRA and CDR2 is YSYEKL in the germline V gene. The CDR3 loop reads CASSQLFTGLDEQFF. CDR3 DNA sequence: TGCGCCAGCAGCCAACTATTTACAGGGTTGGATGAGCAGTTCTTC.

This rearrangement joins TRBV9 to TRBJ2-3, with TRBD2 identical over 8 bases. Trimming removed 0 bases from V and 3 bases from J; junction bases left unmatched: 3. Per germline, CDR1 SGDLS and CDR2 YYNGEE. The length of the CDR3 is 15 residues. The CDR3, as DNA: TGTGCCAGCAGCGTAGTCGGGGGGGCAACAGATACGCAGTATTTT. Translation: CASSVVGGATDTQYF.

A word on this clone: The junction departs from the called germline gene at one end, perhaps through a read error. The V and J genes are TRBV7-6 and TRBJ2-1; D might be TRBD1 (6 bases). The CDR3 extends over 17 amino acids. Germline V gene data show CDR1 as SGHVS and CDR2 as FNYEAQ. As DNA, the CDR3 is TGTGCTAGCAGCCTCCTGGGGGCGCACGAGATGAACAATGAGCAGTTCTTC. Residues: CASSLLGAHEMNNEQFF. The full variable domain, its missing parts supplied by reference TRBV7-6 and TRBJ2-1, is GAGVSQSPRYKVTKRGQDVALRCDPISGHVSLYWYRQALGQGPEFLTYFNYEAQQDKSGLPNDRFSAERPEGSISTLTIQRTEQRDSAMYRCASSLLGAHEMNNEQFFGPGTRLTVL.